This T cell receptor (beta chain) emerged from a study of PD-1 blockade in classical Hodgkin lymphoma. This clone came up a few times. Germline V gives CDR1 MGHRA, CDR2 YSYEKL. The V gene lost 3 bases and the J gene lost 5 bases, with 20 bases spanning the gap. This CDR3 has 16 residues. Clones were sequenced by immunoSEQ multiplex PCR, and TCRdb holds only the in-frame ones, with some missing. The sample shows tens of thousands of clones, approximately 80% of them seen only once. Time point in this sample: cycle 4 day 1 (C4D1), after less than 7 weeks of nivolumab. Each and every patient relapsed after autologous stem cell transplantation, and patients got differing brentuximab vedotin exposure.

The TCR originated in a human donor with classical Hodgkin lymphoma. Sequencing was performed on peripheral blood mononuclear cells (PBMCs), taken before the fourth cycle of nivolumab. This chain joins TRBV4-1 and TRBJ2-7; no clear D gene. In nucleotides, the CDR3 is TGCGCCAGCAGCCACCTCGACATCCTAGTCTACCACGAGCAGTACTTC. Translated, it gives CASSHLDILVYHEQYF.